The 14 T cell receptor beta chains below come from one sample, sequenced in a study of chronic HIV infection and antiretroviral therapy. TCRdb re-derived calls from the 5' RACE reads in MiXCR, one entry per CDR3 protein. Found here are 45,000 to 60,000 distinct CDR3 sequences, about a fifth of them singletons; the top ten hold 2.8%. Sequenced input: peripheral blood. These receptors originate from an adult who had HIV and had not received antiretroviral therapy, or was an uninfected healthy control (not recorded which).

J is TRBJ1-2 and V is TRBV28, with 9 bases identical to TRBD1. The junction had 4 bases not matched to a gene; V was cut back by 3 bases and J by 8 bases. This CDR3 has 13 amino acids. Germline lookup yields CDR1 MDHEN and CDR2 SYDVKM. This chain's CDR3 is CASSLGGQGGYTF. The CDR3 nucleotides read TGTGCCAGCAGTTTGGGGGGACAGGGAGGCTACACCTTC.

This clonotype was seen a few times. In nucleotides, the CDR3 is TGTGCCAGCAGTTTAGGGGGGGTTGACACTGAAGCTTTCTTT. Translating gives CASSLGGVDTEAFF. V gene TRBV28 combines with J gene TRBJ1-1; weak D call: TRBD1 (5 bases). The CDR3 has 14 amino acids. The V end was cut by 2 bases, the J end by 3 bases, with 10 bases between. Germline lookup yields CDR1 MDHEN and CDR2 SYDVKM. The full variable domain, in which reference TRBV28 and TRBJ1-1 provide the parts outside the CDR3, is DVKVTQSSRYLVKRTGEKVFLECVQDMDHENMFWYRQDPGLGLRLIYFSYDVKMKEKGDIPEGYSVSREKKERFSLILESASTNQTSMYLCASSLGGVDTEAFFGQGTRLTVV.

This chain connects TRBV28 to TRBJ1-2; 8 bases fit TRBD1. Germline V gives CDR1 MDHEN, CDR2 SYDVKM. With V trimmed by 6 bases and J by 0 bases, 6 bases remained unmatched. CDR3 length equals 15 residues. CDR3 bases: TGTGCCAGCAGCTCGCAGGGGGCTGCTAACTATGGCTACACCTTC. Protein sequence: CASSSQGAANYGYTF.

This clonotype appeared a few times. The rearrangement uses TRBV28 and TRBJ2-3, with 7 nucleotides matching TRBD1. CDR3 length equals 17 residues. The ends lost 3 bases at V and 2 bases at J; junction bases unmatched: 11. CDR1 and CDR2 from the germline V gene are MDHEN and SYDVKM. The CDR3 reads CASSFGLSGTVTDTQYF. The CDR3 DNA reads TGTGCCAGCAGTTTTGGGTTGTCTGGGACAGTCACAGATACGCAGTATTTT.

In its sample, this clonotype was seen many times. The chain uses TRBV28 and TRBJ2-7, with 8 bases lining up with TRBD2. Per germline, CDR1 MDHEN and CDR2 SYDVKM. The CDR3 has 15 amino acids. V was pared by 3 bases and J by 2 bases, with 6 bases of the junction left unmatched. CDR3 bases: TGTGCCAGCAGTTTCGCGGGGGGCTCGACCTACGAGCAGTACTTC. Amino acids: CASSFAGGSTYEQYF.

CDR3 loop: CASSFQAGGRADTQYF. The CDR3 nucleotides read TGTGCCAGCAGTTTTCAGGCGGGAGGGAGGGCAGATACGCAGTATTTT. V and J are TRBV28 and TRBJ2-3; 9 nucleotides align to TRBD2. This CDR3 is 16 amino acids long. Per the germline V gene, CDR1 is MDHEN and CDR2 is SYDVKM. V lost 3 bases to trimming and J lost 4 bases; unmatched junction nucleotides: 8.

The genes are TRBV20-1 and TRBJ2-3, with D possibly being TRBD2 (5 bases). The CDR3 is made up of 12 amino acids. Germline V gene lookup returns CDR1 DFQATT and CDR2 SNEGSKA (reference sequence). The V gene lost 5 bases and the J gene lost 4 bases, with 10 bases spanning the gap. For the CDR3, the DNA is TGCAGTGCTCCTTCCGGGGCAGATACGCAGTATTTT. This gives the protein CSAPSGADTQYF.

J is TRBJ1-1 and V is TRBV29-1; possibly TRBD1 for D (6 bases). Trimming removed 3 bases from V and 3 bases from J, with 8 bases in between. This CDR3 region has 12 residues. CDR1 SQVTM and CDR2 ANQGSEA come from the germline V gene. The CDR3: CSVERGYTEAFF. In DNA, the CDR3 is TGCAGCGTTGAGAGGGGGTACACTGAAGCTTTCTTT.

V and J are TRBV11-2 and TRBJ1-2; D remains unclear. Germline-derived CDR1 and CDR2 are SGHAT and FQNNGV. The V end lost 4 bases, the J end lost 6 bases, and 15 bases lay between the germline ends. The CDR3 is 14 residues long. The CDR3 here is CASSSLIGRDGYTF. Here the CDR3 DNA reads TGTGCCAGCAGCTCTCTAATAGGGAGGGATGGCTACACCTTC.

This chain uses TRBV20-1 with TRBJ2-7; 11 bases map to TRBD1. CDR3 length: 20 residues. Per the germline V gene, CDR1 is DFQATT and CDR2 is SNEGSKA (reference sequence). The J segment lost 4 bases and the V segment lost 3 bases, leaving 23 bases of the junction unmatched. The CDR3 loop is CSARGGGGTGGSWVGYEQYF. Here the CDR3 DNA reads TGCAGTGCTAGGGGGGGTGGTGGGACAGGGGGTTCTTGGGTAGGGTACGAGCAGTACTTC.

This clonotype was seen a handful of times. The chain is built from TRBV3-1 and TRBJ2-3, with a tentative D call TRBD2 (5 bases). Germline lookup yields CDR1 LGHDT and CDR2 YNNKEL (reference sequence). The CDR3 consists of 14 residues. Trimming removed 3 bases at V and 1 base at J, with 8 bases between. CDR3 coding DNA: TGTGCCAGCAGCCAGGCCGGGGGCACAGATACGCAGTATTTT. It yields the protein CASSQAGGTDTQYF.

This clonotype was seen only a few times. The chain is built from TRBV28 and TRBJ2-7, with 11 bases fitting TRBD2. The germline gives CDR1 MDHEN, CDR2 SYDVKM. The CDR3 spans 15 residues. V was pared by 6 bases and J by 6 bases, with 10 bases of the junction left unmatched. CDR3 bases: TGTGCCAGCAGCCCGACGGGACTAGCGGTACCCGAGCAGTACTTC. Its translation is CASSPTGLAVPEQYF.

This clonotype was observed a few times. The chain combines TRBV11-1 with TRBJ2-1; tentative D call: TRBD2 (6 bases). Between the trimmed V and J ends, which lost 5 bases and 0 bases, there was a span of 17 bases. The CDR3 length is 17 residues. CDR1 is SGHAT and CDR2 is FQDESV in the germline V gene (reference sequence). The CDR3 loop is CASSSGGGTSSYNEQFF. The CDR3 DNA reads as TGTGCCAGCAGCAGCGGTGGGGGGACGAGCTCCTACAATGAGCAGTTCTTC.

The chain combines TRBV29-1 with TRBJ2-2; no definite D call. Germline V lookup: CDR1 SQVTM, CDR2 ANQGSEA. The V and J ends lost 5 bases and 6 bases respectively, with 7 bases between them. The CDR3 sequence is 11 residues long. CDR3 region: CSVSQAGELFF. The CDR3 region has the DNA TGCAGCGTTTCACAAGCCGGGGAGCTGTTTTTT.